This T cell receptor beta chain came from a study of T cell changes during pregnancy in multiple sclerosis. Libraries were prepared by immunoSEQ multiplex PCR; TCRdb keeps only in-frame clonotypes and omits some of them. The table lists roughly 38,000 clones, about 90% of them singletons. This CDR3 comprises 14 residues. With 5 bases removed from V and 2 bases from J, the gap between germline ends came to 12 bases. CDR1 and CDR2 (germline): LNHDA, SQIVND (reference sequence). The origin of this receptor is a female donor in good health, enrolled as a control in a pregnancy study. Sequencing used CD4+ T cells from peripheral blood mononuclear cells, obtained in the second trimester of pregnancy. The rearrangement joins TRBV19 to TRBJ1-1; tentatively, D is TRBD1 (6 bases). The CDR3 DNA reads TGTGCCAGTAGTTTACAGGGTACTAACACTGAAGCTTTCTTT. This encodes CASSLQGTNTEAFF.